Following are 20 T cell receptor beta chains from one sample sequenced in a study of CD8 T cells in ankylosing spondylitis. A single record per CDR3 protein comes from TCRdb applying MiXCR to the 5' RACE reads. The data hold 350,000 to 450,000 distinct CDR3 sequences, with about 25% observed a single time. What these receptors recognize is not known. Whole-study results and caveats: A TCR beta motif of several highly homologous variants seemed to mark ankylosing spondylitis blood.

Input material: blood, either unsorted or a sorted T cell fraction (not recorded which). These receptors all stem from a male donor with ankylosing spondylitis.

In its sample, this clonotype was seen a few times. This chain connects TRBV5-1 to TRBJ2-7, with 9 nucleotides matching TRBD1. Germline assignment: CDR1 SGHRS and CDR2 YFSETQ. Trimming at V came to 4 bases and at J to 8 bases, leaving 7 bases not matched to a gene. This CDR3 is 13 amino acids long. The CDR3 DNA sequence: TGCGCCAGCAGCGGCGGACAGGGGATTCAGCAGTACTTC. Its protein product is CASSGGQGIQQYF.

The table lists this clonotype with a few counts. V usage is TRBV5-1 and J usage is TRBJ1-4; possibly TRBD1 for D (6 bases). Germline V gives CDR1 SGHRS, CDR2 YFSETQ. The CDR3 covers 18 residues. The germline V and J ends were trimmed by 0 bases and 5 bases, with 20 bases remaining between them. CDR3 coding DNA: TGCGCCAGCAGCTTGGCCGGGGGGCAGCTGGGGATAAATGAAAAACTGTTTTTT. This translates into CASSLAGGQLGINEKLFF.

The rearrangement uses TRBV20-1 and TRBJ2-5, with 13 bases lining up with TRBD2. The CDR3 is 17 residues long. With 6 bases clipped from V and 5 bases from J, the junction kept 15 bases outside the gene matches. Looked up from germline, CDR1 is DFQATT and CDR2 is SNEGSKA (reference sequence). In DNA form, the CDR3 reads TGCAGTGCCGCAGTTAGTGGGGGACTAGCGGGAACGGAGACCCAGTACTTC. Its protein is CSAAVSGGLAGTETQYF.

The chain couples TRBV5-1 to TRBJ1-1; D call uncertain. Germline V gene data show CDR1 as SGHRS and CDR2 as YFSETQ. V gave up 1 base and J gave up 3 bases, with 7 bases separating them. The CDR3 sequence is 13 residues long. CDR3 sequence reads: CASSLNSDTEAFF. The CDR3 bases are TGCGCCAGCAGCTTGAACTCCGACACTGAAGCTTTCTTT.

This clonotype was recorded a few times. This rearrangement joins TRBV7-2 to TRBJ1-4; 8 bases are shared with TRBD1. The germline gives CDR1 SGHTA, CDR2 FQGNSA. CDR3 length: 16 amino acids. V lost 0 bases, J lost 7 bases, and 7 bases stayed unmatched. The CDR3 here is CASSLALDRGGEKLFF. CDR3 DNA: TGTGCCAGCAGCTTAGCGCTTGACAGGGGTGGTGAAAAACTGTTTTTT.

The CDR3 is CSASAMTVDGFEGLETQYF. The CDR3 DNA reads TGCAGTGCTAGCGCTATGACAGTAGACGGGTTTGAGGGGCTGGAGACCCAGTACTTC. This chain connects TRBV20-1 to TRBJ2-5, with D tentatively TRBD1 or TRBD2 (5 bases each). The V end was cut by 3 bases, the J end by 5 bases, with 31 bases between. The CDR3 length is 19 residues. Germline CDR1 reads DFQATT; CDR2 reads SNEGSKA (reference sequence).

The CDR3 DNA is TGTGCCAGCAGTGAAGTAACAGTTTCCCTCTATGGCTACACCTTC. Protein sequence: CASSEVTVSLYGYTF. This sequence joins TRBV2 and TRBJ1-2; D ambiguous. CDR1 and CDR2 (germline): SNHLY, FYNNEI. V was clipped by 1 base and J by 4 bases, with 13 bases between them. There are 15 residues in the CDR3.

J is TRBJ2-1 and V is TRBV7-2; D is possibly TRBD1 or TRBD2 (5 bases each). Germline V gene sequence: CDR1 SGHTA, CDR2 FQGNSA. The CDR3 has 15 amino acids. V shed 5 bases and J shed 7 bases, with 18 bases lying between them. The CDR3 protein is CASSLRDPSVNEQFF. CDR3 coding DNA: TGTGCCAGCAGCCTCCGGGACCCCTCCGTTAATGAGCAGTTCTTC. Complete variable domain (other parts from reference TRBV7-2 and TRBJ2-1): GAGVSQSPSNKVTEKGKDVELRCDPISGHTALYWYRQSLGQGLEFLIYFQGNSAPDKSGLPSDRFSAERTGGSVSTLTIQRTQQEDSAVYLCASSLRDPSVNEQFFGPGTRLTVL.

CDR3 coding DNA: TGTGCCAGCAGTATCCAGGGGGGGAGTTATCAGCCCCAGCATTTT. Translated: CASSIQGGSYQPQHF. The J gene is TRBJ1-5, the V gene TRBV2; 7 positions agree with TRBD1. With V trimmed by 5 bases and J by 5 bases, 9 bases remained unmatched. The CDR3 runs to 15 residues. Germline V gives CDR1 SNHLY, CDR2 FYNNEI.

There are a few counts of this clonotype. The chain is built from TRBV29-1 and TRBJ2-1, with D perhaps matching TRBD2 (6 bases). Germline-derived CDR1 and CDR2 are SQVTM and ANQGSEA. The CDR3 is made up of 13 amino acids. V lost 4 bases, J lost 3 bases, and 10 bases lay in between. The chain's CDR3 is CSVGGVRYNEQFF. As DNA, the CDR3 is TGCAGCGTTGGGGGGGTTCGCTACAATGAGCAGTTCTTC.

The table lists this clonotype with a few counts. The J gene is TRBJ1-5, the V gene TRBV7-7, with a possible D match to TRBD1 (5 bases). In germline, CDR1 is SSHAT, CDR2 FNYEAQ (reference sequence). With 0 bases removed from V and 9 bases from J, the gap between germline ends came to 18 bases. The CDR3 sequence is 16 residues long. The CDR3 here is CASSLAGGPGVRPQHF. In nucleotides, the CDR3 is TGTGCCAGCAGCTTAGCGGGGGGACCGGGGGTGCGGCCCCAGCATTTT.

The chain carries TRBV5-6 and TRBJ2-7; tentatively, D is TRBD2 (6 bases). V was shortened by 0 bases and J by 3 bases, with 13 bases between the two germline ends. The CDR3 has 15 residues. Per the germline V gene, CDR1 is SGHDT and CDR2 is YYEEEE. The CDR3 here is CASSLAGGKGYEQYF. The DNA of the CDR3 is TGTGCCAGCAGCTTGGCTGGCGGGAAAGGCTACGAGCAGTACTTC.

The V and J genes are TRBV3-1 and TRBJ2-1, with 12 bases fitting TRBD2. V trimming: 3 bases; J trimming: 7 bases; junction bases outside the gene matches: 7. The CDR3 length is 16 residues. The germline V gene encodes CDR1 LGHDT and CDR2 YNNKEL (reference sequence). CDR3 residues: CASSQRRLAGVNEQFF. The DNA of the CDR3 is TGTGCCAGCAGCCAGCGGAGACTAGCGGGAGTAAATGAGCAGTTCTTC.

As DNA, the CDR3 is TGTGCCACCAGTGACCCCAGGGGGCCCGGTGAAAAACTGTTTTTT. Translation: CATSDPRGPGEKLFF. The chain carries TRBV24-1 and TRBJ1-4; 8 bases are a match to TRBD1. With V trimmed by 4 bases and J by 7 bases, 7 bases remained unmatched. This CDR3 is 15 amino acids long. Germline CDR1 reads KGHDR; CDR2 reads SFDVKD.

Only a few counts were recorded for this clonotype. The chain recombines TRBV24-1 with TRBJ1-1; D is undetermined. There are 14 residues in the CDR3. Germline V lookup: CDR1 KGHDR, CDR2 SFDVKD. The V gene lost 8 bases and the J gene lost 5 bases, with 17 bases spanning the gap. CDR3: CATTYKRWWTEAFF. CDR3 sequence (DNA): TGTGCCACCACATATAAGCGGTGGTGGACTGAAGCTTTCTTT.

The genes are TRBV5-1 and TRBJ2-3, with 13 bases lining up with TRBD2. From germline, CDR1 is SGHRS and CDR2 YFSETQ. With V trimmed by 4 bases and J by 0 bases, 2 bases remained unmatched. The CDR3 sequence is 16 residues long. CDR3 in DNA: TGCGCCAGCAGCGAGGGACTAGCGGGAAGCACAGATACGCAGTATTTT. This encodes CASSEGLAGSTDTQYF. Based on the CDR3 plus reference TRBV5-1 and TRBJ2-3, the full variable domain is KAGVTQTPRYLIKTRGQQVTLSCSPISGHRSVSWYQQTPGQGLQFLFEYFSETQRNKGNFPGRFSGRQFSNSRSEMNVSTLELGDSALYLCASSEGLAGSTDTQYFGPGTRLTVL.

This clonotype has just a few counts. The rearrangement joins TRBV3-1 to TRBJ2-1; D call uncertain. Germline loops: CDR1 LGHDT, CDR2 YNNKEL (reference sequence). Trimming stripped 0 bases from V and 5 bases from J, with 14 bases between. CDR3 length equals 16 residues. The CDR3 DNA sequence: TGTGCCAGCAGCCAAGATTGGGTATCGAGCGACAATGAGCAGTTCTTC. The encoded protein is CASSQDWVSSDNEQFF.

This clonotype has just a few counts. The CDR3 loop is CASSTDFYEQYF. CDR3 nucleotide sequence: TGTGCCAGCAGCACCGACTTCTACGAGCAGTACTTC. The V gene is TRBV6-2 or TRBV6-3, the J gene TRBJ2-7; no reliable D call. Trimming cost V 6 bases and J 3 bases, with 9 bases left between them. This CDR3 spans 12 amino acids. The germline gives CDR1 MNHEY, CDR2 SVGEGT.

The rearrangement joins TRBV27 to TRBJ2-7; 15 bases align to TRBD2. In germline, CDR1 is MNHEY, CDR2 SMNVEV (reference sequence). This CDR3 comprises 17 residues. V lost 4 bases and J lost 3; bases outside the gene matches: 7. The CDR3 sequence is CASSSRSGLAGGYEQYF. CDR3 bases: TGTGCCAGCAGTTCTCGCTCGGGACTAGCGGGAGGCTACGAGCAGTACTTC.

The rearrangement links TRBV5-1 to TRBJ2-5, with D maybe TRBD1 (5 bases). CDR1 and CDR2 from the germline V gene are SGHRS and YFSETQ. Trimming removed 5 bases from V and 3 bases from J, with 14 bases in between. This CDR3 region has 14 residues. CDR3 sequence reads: CASRIIGAEETQYF. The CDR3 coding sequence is TGCGCCAGCAGGATAATAGGGGCTGAAGAGACCCAGTACTTC.